This T cell receptor (beta chain) was recovered during a study of cytomegalovirus exposure and HLA in healthy donors. Study results and caveats: Donor immune exposure was known only as CMV serostatus. Across donors, sequencing depth was assumed by presence/absence analyses to be roughly uniform.

In the case of this clone: Its antigen is unknown. It is likely a read error, because the conserved phenylalanine at the end of the CDR3 is missing.

Primers for the PCR totalled 60 Vbeta and 13 Jbeta. The method was immunoSEQ multiplex PCR; TCRdb's version includes in-frame clones alone and lacks a portion of them. In the table there are about 130,000 clones, 83% of which are singletons. The J segment lost 0 bases and the V segment lost 5 bases, leaving 5 bases of the junction unmatched. The CDR3 loop spans 14 amino acids. CDR1 is GTSNPN, CDR2 SVGIG, per germline (reference sequence). Sequenced material: PBMCs. The origin of this receptor is a man younger than 35 in good health and CMV-seropositive. V and J are TRBV30 and TRBJ1-2; 8 bases agree with TRBD1. The CDR3 sequence: CAWRLQGANYGYTL. CDR3 in DNA: TGTGCCTGGCGTCTACAGGGGGCTAACTATGGCTACACCCTC.